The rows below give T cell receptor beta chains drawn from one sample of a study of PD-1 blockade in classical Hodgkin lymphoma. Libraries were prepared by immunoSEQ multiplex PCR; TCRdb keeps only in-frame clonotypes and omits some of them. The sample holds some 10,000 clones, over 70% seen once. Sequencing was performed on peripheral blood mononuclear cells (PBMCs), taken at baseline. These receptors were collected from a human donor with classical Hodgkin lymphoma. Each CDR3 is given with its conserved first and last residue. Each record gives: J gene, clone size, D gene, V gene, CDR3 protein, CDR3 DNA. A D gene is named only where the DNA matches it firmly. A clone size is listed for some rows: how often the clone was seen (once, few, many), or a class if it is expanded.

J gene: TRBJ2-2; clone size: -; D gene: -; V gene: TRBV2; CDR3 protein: CASSLYTGELFF; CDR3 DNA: TGTGCCAGCAGTTTATACACCGGGGAGCTGTTTTTT
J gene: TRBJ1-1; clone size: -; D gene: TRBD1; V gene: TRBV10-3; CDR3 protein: CAISGGTGSGRTEAFF; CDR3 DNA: TGTGCCATCAGTGGCGGGACAGGGAGCGGTCGCACTGAAGCTTTCTTT
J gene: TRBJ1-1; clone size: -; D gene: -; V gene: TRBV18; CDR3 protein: CASSPNVNREGTEAFF; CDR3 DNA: TGTGCCAGCTCACCAAACGTGAACAGAGAAGGCACTGAAGCTTTCTTT
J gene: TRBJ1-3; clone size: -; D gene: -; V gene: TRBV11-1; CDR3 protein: CASSPADGPGNTIYF; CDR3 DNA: TGTGCCAGCAGCCCGGCGGATGGCCCTGGAAACACCATATATTTT
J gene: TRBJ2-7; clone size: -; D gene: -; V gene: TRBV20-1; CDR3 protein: CSAGTSYEQYF; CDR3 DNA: TGCAGTGCGGGGACGTCCTACGAGCAGTACTTC
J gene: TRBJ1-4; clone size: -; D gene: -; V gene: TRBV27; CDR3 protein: CASSEEGGEKLFF; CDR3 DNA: TGTGCCAGCAGTGAGGAGGGGGGTGAAAAACTGTTTTTT
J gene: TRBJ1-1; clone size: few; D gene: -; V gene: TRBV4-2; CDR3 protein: CASSQVLGGITNTEAFF; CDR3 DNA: TGTGCCAGCAGCCAAGTTCTAGGGGGGATAACGAACACTGAAGCTTTCTTT
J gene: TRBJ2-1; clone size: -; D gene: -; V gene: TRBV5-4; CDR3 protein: CASSLDGTFYNEQFF; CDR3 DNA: TGTGCCAGCAGCTTGGACGGTACCTTCTACAATGAGCAGTTCTTC
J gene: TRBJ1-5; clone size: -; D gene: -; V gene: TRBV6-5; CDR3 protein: CASSSSGSQPQHF; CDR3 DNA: TGTGCCAGCAGTTCCTCAGGGAGCCAGCCCCAGCATTTT
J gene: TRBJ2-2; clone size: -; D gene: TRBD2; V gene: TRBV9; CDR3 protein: CASSETSGRFTGELFF; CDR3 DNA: TGTGCCAGCAGTGAGACTAGCGGGAGGTTCACCGGGGAGCTGTTTTTT
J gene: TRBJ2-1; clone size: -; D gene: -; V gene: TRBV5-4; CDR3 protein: CASSSEVGEQFF; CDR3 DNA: TGTGCCAGCAGCTCGGAGGTGGGTGAGCAGTTCTTC
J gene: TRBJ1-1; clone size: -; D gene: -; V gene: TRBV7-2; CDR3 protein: CASSLRQENTEAFF; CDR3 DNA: TGTGCCAGCAGCTTACGACAGGAGAACACTGAAGCTTTCTTT
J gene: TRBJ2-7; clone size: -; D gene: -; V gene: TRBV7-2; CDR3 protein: CASSFAWERGYEQYF; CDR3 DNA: TGTGCCAGCAGCTTCGCGTGGGAGAGGGGCTACGAGCAGTACTTC
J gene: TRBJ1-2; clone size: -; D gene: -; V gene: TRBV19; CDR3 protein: CASSMPGWRYGYTF; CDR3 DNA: TGTGCCAGTAGTATGCCAGGGTGGAGGTATGGCTACACCTTC
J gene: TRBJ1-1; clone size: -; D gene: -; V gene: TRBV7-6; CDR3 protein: CASSGGLRNTEAFF; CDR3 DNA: TGTGCCAGCAGCGGGGGTCTTAGGAACACTGAAGCTTTCTTT
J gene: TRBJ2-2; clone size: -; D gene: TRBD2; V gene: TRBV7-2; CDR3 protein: CASSKTSGSNTGELFF; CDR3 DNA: TGTGCCAGCAGCAAGACTAGCGGGTCGAACACCGGGGAGCTGTTTTTT
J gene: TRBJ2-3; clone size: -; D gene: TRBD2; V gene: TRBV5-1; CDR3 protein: CASSAGPLAGSTDTQYF; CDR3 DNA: TGCGCCAGCAGCGCGGGCCCCCTAGCGGGGAGTACGGATACGCAGTATTTT
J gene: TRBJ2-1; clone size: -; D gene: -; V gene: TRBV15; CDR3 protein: CATSRTRDGALNEQFF; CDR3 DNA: TGTGCCACCAGCAGAACCCGAGACGGGGCCCTAAATGAGCAGTTCTTC
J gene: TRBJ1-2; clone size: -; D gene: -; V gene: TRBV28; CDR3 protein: CASKSGRATLDGYTF; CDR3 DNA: TGTGCCAGCAAGTCGGGAAGGGCGACCTTGGATGGCTACACCTTC
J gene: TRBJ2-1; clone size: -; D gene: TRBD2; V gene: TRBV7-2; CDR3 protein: CASSLAAGGLYNEQFF; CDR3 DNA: TGTGCCAGCAGCCTCGCTGCGGGGGGATTGTACAATGAGCAGTTCTTC
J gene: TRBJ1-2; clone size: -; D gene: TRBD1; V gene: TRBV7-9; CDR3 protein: CASSLVPTGNGYTF; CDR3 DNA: TGTGCCAGCAGCTTAGTCCCGACAGGGAATGGCTACACCTTC
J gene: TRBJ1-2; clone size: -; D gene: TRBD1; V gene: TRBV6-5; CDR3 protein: CASSYERDSYYGYTF; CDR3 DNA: TGTGCCAGCAGTTACGAACGGGACAGCTACTATGGCTACACCTTC
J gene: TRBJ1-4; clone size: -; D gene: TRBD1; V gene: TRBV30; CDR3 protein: CASSSGQGPPGIEKLFF; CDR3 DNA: TGTGCCTCCTCATCGGGACAGGGCCCCCCGGGGATCGAAAAACTGTTTTTT
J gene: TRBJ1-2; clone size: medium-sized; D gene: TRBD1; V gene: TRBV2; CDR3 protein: CASSAGTGVQGTF; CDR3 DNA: TGTGCCAGCAGTGCCGGGACAGGGGTACAGGGCACCTTC
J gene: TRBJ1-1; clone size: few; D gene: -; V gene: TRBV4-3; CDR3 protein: CASRHLGSGTEAFF; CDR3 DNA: TGCGCCAGCAGACATCTGGGGTCAGGCACTGAAGCTTTCTTT
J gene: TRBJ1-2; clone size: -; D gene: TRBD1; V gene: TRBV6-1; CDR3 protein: CASSEYYQGASYGYTF; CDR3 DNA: TGTGCCAGCAGTGAATATTACCAGGGGGCGAGCTATGGCTACACCTTC
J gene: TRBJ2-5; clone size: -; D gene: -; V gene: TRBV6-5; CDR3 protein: CASRGSGETQYF; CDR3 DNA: TGTGCCAGCAGGGGAAGTGGGGAGACCCAGTACTTC
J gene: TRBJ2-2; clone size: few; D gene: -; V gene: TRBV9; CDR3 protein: CASSVFPQVPNTGELFF; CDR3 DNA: TGTGCCAGCAGCGTATTCCCACAGGTTCCGAACACCGGGGAGCTGTTTTTT
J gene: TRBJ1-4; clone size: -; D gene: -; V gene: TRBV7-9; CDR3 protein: CASSLGGIIGEKLFF; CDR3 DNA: TGTGCCAGCAGCTTAGGGGGGATCATTGGCGAAAAACTGTTTTTT
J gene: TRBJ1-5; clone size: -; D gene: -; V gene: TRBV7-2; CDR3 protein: CASSLGMEQPQHF; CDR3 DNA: TGTGCCAGCAGCCTAGGTATGGAACAGCCCCAGCATTTT
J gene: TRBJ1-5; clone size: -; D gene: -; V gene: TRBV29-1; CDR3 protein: CSVSVDSNQPQHF; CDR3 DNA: TGCAGCGTTTCGGTAGATAGCAATCAGCCCCAGCATTTT
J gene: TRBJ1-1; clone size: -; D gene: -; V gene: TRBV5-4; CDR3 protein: CASSSGVRWAEAFF; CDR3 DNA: TGTGCCAGCAGCTCGGGGGTACGTTGGGCTGAAGCTTTCTTT
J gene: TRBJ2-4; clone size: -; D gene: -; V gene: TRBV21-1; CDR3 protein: CASSKLQREGPDIQYF; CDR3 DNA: TGTGCCAGCAGCAAATTACAGCGGGAGGGCCCGGACATTCAGTACTTC
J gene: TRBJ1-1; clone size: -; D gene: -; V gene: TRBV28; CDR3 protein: CASSLRQVVTEAFF; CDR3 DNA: TGTGCCAGCAGTTTACGGCAGGTTGTCACTGAAGCTTTCTTT
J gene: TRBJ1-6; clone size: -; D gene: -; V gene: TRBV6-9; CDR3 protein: CASSYSTQGSSPLHF; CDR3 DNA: TGTGCCAGCAGTTACTCGACACAGGGTAGTTCACCCCTCCACTTT
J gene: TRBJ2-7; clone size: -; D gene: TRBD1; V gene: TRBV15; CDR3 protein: CATSRRLGTGATYEQYF; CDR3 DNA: TGTGCCACCAGCAGGAGGCTTGGGACAGGGGCAACCTACGAGCAGTACTTC
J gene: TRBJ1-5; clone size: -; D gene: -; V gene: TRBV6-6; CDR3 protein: CATSFGVGNQPQHF; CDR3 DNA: TGTGCCACCTCCTTCGGGGTTGGCAATCAGCCCCAGCATTTT
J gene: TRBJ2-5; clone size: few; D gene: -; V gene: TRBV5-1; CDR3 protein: CASSQDNQETQYF; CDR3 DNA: TGCGCCAGCAGCCAGGACAACCAAGAGACCCAGTACTTC
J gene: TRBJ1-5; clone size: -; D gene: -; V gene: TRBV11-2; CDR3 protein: CASSLDRGQPQHF; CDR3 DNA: TGTGCCAGCAGCTTAGATCGGGGGCAGCCCCAGCATTTT
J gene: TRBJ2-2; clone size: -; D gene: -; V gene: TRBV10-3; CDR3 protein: CAIAGLNTGELFF; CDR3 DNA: TGTGCCATAGCCGGATTGAACACCGGGGAGCTGTTTTTT
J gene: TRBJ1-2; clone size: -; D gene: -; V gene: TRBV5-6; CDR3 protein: CASREQGVNYGYTF; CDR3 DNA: TGTGCCAGCAGGGAACAGGGAGTTAACTATGGCTACACCTTC
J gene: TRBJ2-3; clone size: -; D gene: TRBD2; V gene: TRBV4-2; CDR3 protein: CASSQDGTSGLDTQYF; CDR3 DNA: TGTGCCAGCAGCCAAGATGGCACTAGCGGGTTAGATACGCAGTATTTT
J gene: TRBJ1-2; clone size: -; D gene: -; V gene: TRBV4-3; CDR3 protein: CASSQVMEGNYGYTF; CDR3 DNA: TGCGCCAGCAGCCAAGTCATGGAGGGGAACTATGGCTACACCTTC
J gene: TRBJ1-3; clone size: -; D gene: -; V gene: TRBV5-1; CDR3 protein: CASSLGQTSGNTIYF; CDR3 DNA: TGCGCCAGCAGCTTGGGACAGACCTCTGGAAACACCATATATTTT